This passage covers 30 T cell receptor beta chains from one sample sequenced in a study of vaccination and CD4 T cells after COVID-19. The antigens of these receptors remain unknown. The time point: late sampling 161 to 241 days after vaccination in three convalescent patients. Documented treatment: roughly 10-day PBMC culture with coronavirus spike peptide pools or control peptides (ViraFEST assay). With the Oncomine TCR Beta short-read assay, DNA from cultured CD4+ T cells was sequenced. A single record per CDR3 protein comes from TCRdb applying MiXCR to the PCR reads. The sample holds over 15,000 distinct CDR3 sequences, roughly 50% seen once. The material sequenced was CD4+ T cells from blood, cultured in vitro, taken about 7 months after SARS-CoV-2 vaccination. The receptors were gathered from a human donor who had recovered from COVID-19.

The chain is built from TRBV6-1 and TRBJ1-2, with 7 nucleotides matching TRBD1. The CDR3 has 13 residues. The trim removed 7 bases at V and 4 bases at J, leaving 6 bases unmatched. Germline values: CDR1 MNHNS, CDR2 SASEGT. DNA of the CDR3: TGTGCCAGCAAACCGACAGGGTCCTATGGCTACACCTTC. This gives the protein CASKPTGSYGYTF.

The chain joins TRBV19 to TRBJ2-7; D call uncertain. The CDR3 sequence is 11 residues long. The ends were cut back, 5 bases at V and 5 bases at J, with 7 bases in the middle. Germline V gene sequence: CDR1 LNHDA, CDR2 SQIVND (reference sequence). The CDR3 loop reads CASSSADEQYF. The CDR3, as DNA: TGTGCCAGTAGTTCGGCGGACGAGCAGTACTTC.

The chain is built from TRBV20-1 and TRBJ2-1, with TRBD1 matching 9 bases. With V trimmed by 5 bases and J by 6 bases, 17 bases remained unmatched. Germline V CDR1 and CDR2: DFQATT, SNEGSKA (reference sequence). The CDR3 length is 17 residues. CDR3 in amino acids: CSAGTGFAASTINEQFF. The CDR3 nucleotides read TGCAGTGCTGGGACAGGGTTTGCTGCTTCAACTATCAATGAGCAGTTCTTC.

This chain connects TRBV7-2 to TRBJ2-3; D is perhaps TRBD1 (6 bases). V lost 1 base, J lost 5 bases, and 7 bases lay in between. The CDR3 totals 13 residues. Germline V gene sequence: CDR1 SGHTA, CDR2 FQGNSA. The CDR3: CASSLEGEDTQYF. CDR3 coding DNA: TGTGCCAGCAGCTTAGAGGGGGAAGATACGCAGTATTTT.

The chain uses TRBV5-1 and TRBJ2-5; TRBD2 agrees at 8 bases. The CDR3 has 14 amino acids. The germline V gene encodes CDR1 SGHRS and CDR2 YFSETQ. V lost 4 bases to trimming and J lost 0 bases; unmatched junction nucleotides: 2. The DNA for the CDR3 is TGCGCCAGCAGCCCAGCGGGAGACCAAGAGACCCAGTACTTC. Amino acids: CASSPAGDQETQYF.

The genes are TRBV24-1 and TRBJ2-1; 9 bases align to TRBD2. Germline CDR1 and CDR2: KGHDR and SFDVKD. The CDR3 is 16 amino acids. V lost 3 bases and J lost 5; bases outside the gene matches: 7. CDR3 loop: CATSDPGTSRNNEQFF. As DNA, the CDR3 is TGTGCCACCAGTGATCCCGGGACTAGCAGAAACAATGAGCAGTTCTTC.

V usage is TRBV7-2 and J usage is TRBJ2-5; 8 bases map to TRBD2. This CDR3 contains 15 residues. Germline CDR1 and CDR2: SGHTA and FQGNSA. J gave up 3 bases and V 5 bases, and 8 bases lay outside the gene matches. The CDR3 DNA is TGTGCCAGCAGCCCGACCCGGGGGGGCGAAGAGACCCAGTACTTC. Its translation: CASSPTRGGEETQYF.

This clonotype was seen a single time. Germline and junction disagree at one end, which may indicate a read error. V is TRBV27 and J is TRBJ1-1; D is undetermined. There are 13 residues in the CDR3. In germline, CDR1 is MNHEY, CDR2 SMNVEV (reference sequence). For the CDR3, the DNA is TGTGCCAGTAGTTTTGATACGGACACTGAAGCTTTCTTT. Protein product: CASSFDTDTEAFF.

This rearrangement joins TRBV20-1 to TRBJ2-5, with 7 bases lining up with TRBD1. The V gene's germline CDR1 is DFQATT and CDR2 SNEGSKA (reference sequence). V shed 7 bases and J 2 bases; nucleotides not matched to a gene: 7. This CDR3 is 13 amino acids long. The CDR3 region is CSGGTDRQETQYF. CDR3 sequence (DNA): TGCAGTGGGGGGACAGACAGACAAGAGACCCAGTACTTC.

This clonotype was counted between two and nine times. CDR3 region: CASSLSGQGYGYTF. In DNA, the CDR3 is TGTGCCAGCAGCCTCTCGGGACAGGGATATGGCTACACCTTC. The chain is built from TRBV7-8 and TRBJ1-2, with TRBD1 identical over 9 bases. This CDR3 is 14 amino acids long. From germline, CDR1 is SGHVS and CDR2 FQNEAQ. V shed 5 bases, J shed 5 bases, and the junction held 6 bases outside the gene matches.

This clonotype was observed a few times. The chain is built from TRBV19 and TRBJ2-1; TRBD1 might be the D (6 bases). The V gene's germline CDR1 is LNHDA and CDR2 SQIVND (reference sequence). The CDR3 covers 14 residues. With 7 bases removed from V and 7 bases from J, the gap between germline ends came to 17 bases. The chain's CDR3 is CASTWTVGPNEQFF. For the CDR3, the DNA is TGTGCCAGTACCTGGACAGTGGGCCCTAATGAGCAGTTCTTC.

The chain links TRBV27 to TRBJ2-2; D gene ambiguous. The CDR3 runs 14 residues. CDR1 MNHEY and CDR2 SMNVEV come from the germline V gene (reference sequence). Trimming pared 6 bases from V and 6 bases from J, leaving 14 bases between. CDR3 region: CASSAILLAGELFF. CDR3 nucleotides: TGTGCCAGCAGCGCGATCCTTCTCGCCGGGGAGCTGTTTTTT.

V gene TRBV6-1 combines with J gene TRBJ2-3, with 13 bases matching TRBD2. CDR3 size: 16 residues. V lost 3 bases, J lost 5 bases, and 5 bases stayed unmatched. CDR1 is MNHNS, CDR2 SASEGT, per germline. The CDR3 DNA follows: TGTGCCAGCAGTGACCGGGGACTAGCGGGGAAAGATACGCAGTATTTT. Its translation: CASSDRGLAGKDTQYF.

V usage is TRBV20-1 and J usage is TRBJ2-7; no clear D gene. This CDR3 is built from 14 residues. V lost 2 bases and J 3 bases, leaving 14 bases between the germline ends. Germline V gene data show CDR1 as DFQATT and CDR2 as SNEGSKA (reference sequence). Written as DNA, the CDR3 is TGCAGTGCTAGAAAGACCCCGGGTTTCTACGAGCAGTACTTC. Amino acids: CSARKTPGFYEQYF.

The V call is TRBV7-3, the J call TRBJ1-1; no clear D gene. The V and J ends lost 6 bases and 1 base respectively, with 9 bases between them. Per the germline V gene, CDR1 is SGHTA and CDR2 is FQGTGA. The CDR3 is 13 amino acids. This CDR3 reads CASRLQRNTEAFF. The DNA for the CDR3 is TGTGCCAGCAGGCTACAGAGGAACACTGAAGCTTTCTTT.

This chain uses TRBV6-1 with TRBJ1-5, with no clear D. This CDR3 region has 16 residues. The V and J ends lost 4 bases and 2 bases respectively, with 15 bases between them. Germline CDR1 MNHNS, CDR2 SASEGT. CDR3 sequence (DNA): TGTGCCAGCAGTGCCGCCCCGGGTTTCGGCAATCAGCCCCAGCATTTT. Its translation: CASSAAPGFGNQPQHF.

The gene calls are TRBV4-2 and TRBJ2-7; D is uncertain. Germline CDR1 is LGHNA and CDR2 is YNFKEQ. The CDR3 covers 17 residues. Trimming removed 0 bases at V and 0 bases at J, with 15 bases between. CDR3: CASSQEFAGPSSYEQYF. In nucleotides, the CDR3 is TGTGCCAGCAGCCAAGAGTTTGCCGGACCGAGCTCCTACGAGCAGTACTTC.

The chain joins TRBV20-1 to TRBJ2-2; 8 bases fit TRBD1. The CDR3 runs 15 residues. After removal of 1 base from V and 4 bases from J, the junction contained 5 bases not matched to a gene. Germline CDR1 and CDR2: DFQATT and SNEGSKA (reference sequence). In nucleotides, the CDR3 is TGCAGTGCTAGAGGACAGGGGAAGAGCACCGGGGAGCTGTTTTTT. This codes for CSARGQGKSTGELFF.

In this sample, this clonotype turned up a few times. The rearrangement links TRBV6-1 to TRBJ1-1; D is unclear. The CDR3 totals 13 residues. Germline V CDR1 and CDR2: MNHNS, SASEGT. The V end was cut by 2 bases, the J end by 5 bases, with 9 bases between. The CDR3 DNA sequence: TGTGCCAGCAGTGAATCCGGGTTAACTGAAGCTTTCTTT. Translation gives CASSESGLTEAFF.

Worth noting for this clonotype: An end of the junction does not agree with germline; a read error may underlie this. The chain uses TRBV15 and TRBJ1-1; 8 bases map to TRBD1. The CDR3 extends over 14 amino acids. CDR1 LNHNV and CDR2 YYDKDF come from the germline V gene (reference sequence). In DNA, the CDR3 is TGTGCCGCCAGCAGAGAGGGCAGGGGGCCTGAAGCTTTCTTT. This translates into CAASREGRGPEAFF.

This clonotype was counted a few times. The gene calls are TRBV6-5 and TRBJ1-1; weak D call: TRBD1 (5 bases). The germline V gene has CDR1 MNHEY and CDR2 SVGAGI. There are 15 residues in the CDR3. Between the trimmed V and J ends, which lost 0 bases and 6 bases, there was a span of 14 bases. The CDR3 coding sequence is TGTGCCAGCAGTTACTCGCTACGAAGGGACTCTGAAGCTTTCTTT. Its protein is CASSYSLRRDSEAFF.

CDR3 in DNA: TGTGCCAGCAGCTTTAACGACAGGGGAGCTTTCTTT. Translation gives CASSFNDRGAFF. The chain uses TRBV7-9 and TRBJ1-1; 8 bases align to TRBD1. The junction had 4 bases not matched to a gene; V was cut back by 3 bases and J by 10 bases. The germline V gene has CDR1 SEHNR and CDR2 FQNEAQ (reference sequence). This CDR3 has 12 amino acids. Full variable domain (rest looked up from reference TRBV7-9 and TRBJ1-1): DTGVSQNPRHKITKRGQNVTFRCDPISEHNRLYWYRQTLGQGPEFLTYFQNEAQLEKSRLLSDRFSAERPKGSFSTLEIQRTEQGDSAMYLCASSFNDRGAFFGQGTRLTVV.

V and J are TRBV27 and TRBJ1-1, with D perhaps TRBD1 (5 bases). The CDR3 covers 17 residues. V was cut by 6 bases and J by 1 base, with 21 bases left in between. Per the germline V gene, CDR1 is MNHEY and CDR2 is SMNVEV (reference sequence). CDR3 bases: TGTGCCAGCAGGGCGTGTGATGTAGGGGTTAAGAACACTGAAGCTTTCTTT. This gives the protein CASRACDVGVKNTEAFF.

This clonotype has only a few counts. The chain employs TRBV23-1 and TRBJ2-7; D remains ambiguous. TRBV23-1 qualifies as an ORF whose function is uncertain. The CDR3 runs 16 residues. The V end lost 0 bases, the J end lost 0 bases, and 12 bases lay between the germline ends. The CDR3 DNA is TGCGCCAGCAGTCAATCGCCCGGCCTTTCCTCCTACGAGCAGTACTTC. It translates to CASSQSPGLSSYEQYF.

J is TRBJ1-2 and V is TRBV2; TRBD1 matches at 7 bases. Trimming took 6 bases from V and 8 from J; bases not matched to a gene: 9. The CDR3 is made up of 13 amino acids. Germline assignment: CDR1 SNHLY and CDR2 FYNNEI. The CDR3 sequence is CASRGSDRRGYTF. For the CDR3, the DNA is TGTGCCAGCAGGGGCTCGGACAGGCGCGGCTACACCTTC.

The J gene is TRBJ1-2, the V gene TRBV28; the D gene is possibly TRBD1 (6 bases). The V gene's germline CDR1 is MDHEN and CDR2 SYDVKM. With 2 bases removed from V and 2 bases from J, the gap between germline ends came to 9 bases. This CDR3 spans 14 amino acids. CDR3 in DNA: TGTGCCAGCAGTTTACAAACAGGGAACTATGGCTACACCTTC. It yields the protein CASSLQTGNYGYTF.

This clonotype came up a few times. The chain employs TRBV6-1 and TRBJ2-5; 14 bases are a match to TRBD2. V dropped 6 bases and J dropped 5; count of bases not matched to a gene: 8. This CDR3 is 16 amino acids long. The germline V gene has CDR1 MNHNS and CDR2 SASEGT. The CDR3 DNA is TGTGCCAGCAGCGGACTAGCGGGGGGTATGAGGGAGACCCAGTACTTC. This codes for CASSGLAGGMRETQYF.

The chain carries TRBV27 and TRBJ1-6; TRBD1 aligns across 11 bases. V lost 3 bases, J lost 7 bases, and 11 bases stayed unmatched. The germline V gene has CDR1 MNHEY and CDR2 SMNVEV (reference sequence). This CDR3 spans 18 amino acids. The CDR3 DNA sequence: TGTGCCAGCAGTTTCCTTCCCACCGGGACAGGGGGAAATTCACCCCTCCACTTT. It codes for CASSFLPTGTGGNSPLHF.

This clonotype showed up just a few times. The V gene is TRBV6-2 or TRBV6-3, the J gene TRBJ1-2; TRBD1 aligns across 8 bases. This CDR3 region has 15 residues. V trimming: 6 bases; J trimming: 7 bases; junction bases outside the gene matches: 13. In germline, CDR1 is MNHEY, CDR2 SVGEGT. This CDR3 reads CASRPPGGQVVGYTF. CDR3 coding DNA: TGTGCCAGCAGGCCCCCAGGGGGACAGGTGGTTGGCTACACCTTC.

This chain links TRBV7-8 with TRBJ2-1; 14 nucleotides match TRBD2. Per the germline V gene, CDR1 is SGHVS and CDR2 is FQNEAQ. V was pared by 1 base and J by 2 bases, with 4 bases of the junction left unmatched. This CDR3 has 18 amino acids. The CDR3 region has the DNA TGTGCCAGCAGCTTAGGGACTAGCGGGGGGATTGCCTACAATGAGCAGTTCTTC. Translating it yields CASSLGTSGGIAYNEQFF.